Shown below are 26 T cell receptor beta chains from a single sample sequenced in a study of response to subunit inactivated influenza vaccine. TCRdb recomputed calls from the RT-PCR reads with MiXCR, one row per CDR3 protein. This sample yields about 150,000 distinct CDR3 sequences, of which around a tenth are seen a single time; roughly 36% belongs to the top ten. The specimen was CD8+ T cells sorted from PBMCs, collected 23 months after vaccination. These receptors originate from a man between 50 and 75 years old who received an inactivated influenza vaccine.

The chain links TRBV7-2 to TRBJ1-2; TRBD1 matches 9 bases. V gave up 5 bases and J gave up 5 bases; unmatched junction bases: 6. This CDR3 has 14 amino acids. Germline V gene lookup returns CDR1 SGHTA and CDR2 FQGNSA. The CDR3 nucleotides are TGTGCCAGCAGCGAAACCGGGACAGGGTATGGCTACACCTTC. It codes for CASSETGTGYGYTF.

The chain employs TRBV19 and TRBJ2-7; TRBD2 matches 8 bases. CDR3 length: 16 residues. Germline CDR1 and CDR2: LNHDA and SQIVND (reference sequence). J gave up 3 bases and V 1 base, and 8 bases lay outside the gene matches. Here the CDR3 DNA reads TGTGCCAGTAGTATAGGGCCGGGACTAGAGGGCTACGAGCAGTACTTC. Its translation is CASSIGPGLEGYEQYF.

This clonotype was found a few times. V is TRBV4-3 and J is TRBJ1-4; 10 bases are a match to TRBD1. The V gene end was trimmed by 4 bases and the J gene end by 9 bases; junction bases not matched to a gene: 11. Looked up from germline, CDR1 is LGHNA and CDR2 is YSLEER. The CDR3 is 16 amino acids. The CDR3 nucleotides are TGCGCCAGCAGCCGAACACCGGGACAGGGGCTTAAAAAACTGTTTTTT. Protein product: CASSRTPGQGLKKLFF.

This clonotype has only a few counts. V gene TRBV6-2 or TRBV6-3 combines with J gene TRBJ2-5; 14 nucleotides align to TRBD2. The CDR3 covers 18 residues. Trimming took 2 bases from V and 7 from J; bases not matched to a gene: 12. CDR1 and CDR2 (germline): MNHEY, SVGEGT. This CDR3 reads CASSYVLGTSGSHGTQYF. The DNA for the CDR3 is TGTGCCAGCAGTTACGTTCTCGGGACTAGCGGGAGTCATGGGACCCAGTACTTC.

The gene calls are TRBV9 and TRBJ2-3; unclear D gene. The CDR3 has 13 residues. The V gene lost 3 bases and the J gene lost 2 bases, with 7 bases spanning the gap. CDR1 and CDR2 (germline): SGDLS, YYNGEE. The CDR3: CASSAFLTDTQYF. In nucleotides, the CDR3 is TGTGCCAGCAGCGCCTTTCTCACAGATACGCAGTATTTT.

Comments on this clonotype: One end of the junction does not line up with germline, which may come from a read error. This chain connects TRBV10-3 to TRBJ2-7, with D uncertain. Germline V gene lookup returns CDR1 ENHRY and CDR2 SYGVKD. The length of the CDR3 is 11 residues. CDR3 protein: CAISESSEQYF. In DNA, the CDR3 is TGTGCCATCAGTGAGTCCTCCGAGCAGTACTTC.

This clonotype was found a few times. This chain connects TRBV3-1 to TRBJ2-3, with 8 bases that match TRBD2. V trimming: 4 bases; J trimming: 6 bases; junction bases outside the gene matches: 6. The CDR3 has 14 residues. The germline gives CDR1 LGHDT, CDR2 YNNKEL (reference sequence). The CDR3, as DNA: TGTGCCAGCAGCCCCAGGACTAGCCCGGATACGCAGTATTTT. Its translation: CASSPRTSPDTQYF.

The chain combines TRBV11-2 with TRBJ2-7; D gene uncertain. The CDR3 runs 12 residues. CDR1 and CDR2 from the germline V gene are SGHAT and FQNNGV. Trimming stripped 7 bases from V and 5 bases from J, with 12 bases between. The CDR3 DNA is TGTGCCAGCACCGAACTTGGGGACGAGCAGTACTTC. It specifies CASTELGDEQYF. Combining the CDR3 with reference TRBV11-2 and TRBJ2-7 gives the whole variable domain EAGVAQSPRYKIIEKRQSVAFWCNPISGHATLYWYQQILGQGPKLLIQFQNNGVVDDSQLPKDRFSAERLKGVDSTLKIQPAKLEDSAVYLCASTELGDEQYFGPGTRLTVT.

V and J are TRBV25-1 and TRBJ2-2; 9 bases agree with TRBD1. The germline V gene encodes CDR1 MGHDK and CDR2 SYGVNS. CDR3 length: 15 amino acids. J gave up 9 bases and V 6 bases, and 11 bases lay outside the gene matches. CDR3 sequence: CASRATGQGLRELFF. In DNA form, the CDR3 reads TGTGCCAGCAGGGCCACGGGACAGGGATTAAGGGAGCTGTTTTTT.

This chain links TRBV25-1 with TRBJ2-2; the match to TRBD2 covers 14 bases. The CDR3 is made up of 15 amino acids. Unmatched junction bases numbered 3, after V lost 6 bases and J lost 6 bases. Germline V gene sequence: CDR1 MGHDK, CDR2 SYGVNS. The CDR3: CASSRLAGGAGELFF. DNA for the CDR3: TGTGCCAGCAGCAGACTAGCGGGAGGGGCCGGGGAGCTGTTTTTT.

This clonotype was picked up a small number of times. This sequence joins TRBV4-1 and TRBJ1-1, with TRBD1 as a possible D gene (5 bases). This CDR3 has 14 residues. V shed 3 bases and J shed 5 bases, with 13 bases lying between them. Germline CDR1 is MGHRA and CDR2 is YSYEKL. In DNA, the CDR3 is TGCGCCAGCAGCCACTCCGGGGAGGGGACTGAAGCTTTCTTT. This gives the protein CASSHSGEGTEAFF.

This clonotype was found a few times. Written as DNA, the CDR3 is TGCGCCAGCAGCTTGACTAGCGGGAGTTACCAAGAGACCCAGTACTTC. Amino acid sequence: CASSLTSGSYQETQYF. The rearrangement links TRBV5-1 to TRBJ2-5; TRBD2 aligns across 11 bases. Trimming at V came to 1 base and at J to 0 bases, leaving 2 bases not matched to a gene. Germline CDR1 and CDR2: SGHRS and YFSETQ. This CDR3 spans 16 amino acids. The whole variable domain, filled in from reference TRBV5-1 and TRBJ2-5, reads KAGVTQTPRYLIKTRGQQVTLSCSPISGHRSVSWYQQTPGQGLQFLFEYFSETQRNKGNFPGRFSGRQFSNSRSEMNVSTLELGDSALYLCASSLTSGSYQETQYFGPGTRLLVL.

This chain connects TRBV29-1 to TRBJ1-1; TRBD1 aligns across 7 bases. Unmatched junction bases numbered 9, after V lost 3 bases and J lost 5 bases. This CDR3 region has 14 residues. The germline V gene has CDR1 SQVTM and CDR2 ANQGSEA. CDR3 nucleotides: TGCAGCGTTGATTTGACAGGGATGGGGACTGAAGCTTTCTTT. Translating gives CSVDLTGMGTEAFF.

Only a few counts were recorded for this clonotype. This chain uses TRBV4-3 with TRBJ2-1; D is perhaps TRBD2 (5 bases). V was clipped by 5 bases and J by 0 bases, with 14 bases between them. Germline V gives CDR1 LGHNA, CDR2 YSLEER. This CDR3 is 16 amino acids long. As DNA, the CDR3 is TGCGCCAGCAGCAAGGTAGCGCTTAGCTCCTACAATGAGCAGTTCTTC. Encoded protein: CASSKVALSSYNEQFF.

This clonotype was picked up many times. The chain has TRBV29-1 and TRBJ2-1; 9 positions agree with TRBD2. The CDR3 loop spans 13 amino acids. The V segment lost 4 bases and the J segment 10 bases; nucleotides outside the gene matches: 8. The germline V gene encodes CDR1 SQVTM and CDR2 ANQGSEA. The CDR3 nucleotides read TGCAGCGTTGCCGTAGCGGGGGCGGGAGAGCAGTTCTTC. Translating it yields CSVAVAGAGEQFF.

The J gene is TRBJ2-2, the V gene TRBV9; unclear D gene. V was clipped by 6 bases and J by 4 bases, with 13 bases between them. The germline gives CDR1 SGDLS, CDR2 YYNGEE. This CDR3 has 14 amino acids. DNA of the CDR3: TGTGCCAGCACCAGCACCCCAGGCACCGGGGAGCTGTTTTTT. It translates to CASTSTPGTGELFF.

The rearrangement links TRBV10-3 to TRBJ2-5; D gene ambiguous. This CDR3 contains 11 residues. CDR1 and CDR2 from the germline V gene are ENHRY and SYGVKD. Trimming pared 3 bases from V and 9 bases from J, leaving 8 bases between. The CDR3 DNA follows: TGTGCCATCAGTGACTCCGGACCCCAGTACTTC. The encoded protein is CAISDSGPQYF.

This clonotype has a handful of counts. The CDR3 DNA reads as TGTGCCATCAGTGAGGACCACTACGAGGGCATTCAGTACTTC. This sequence encodes CAISEDHYEGIQYF. The V and J genes are TRBV10-3 and TRBJ2-4; tentatively, D is TRBD2 (5 bases). The CDR3 consists of 14 residues. The ends were cut back, 2 bases at V and 9 bases at J, with 14 bases in the middle. The germline V gene encodes CDR1 ENHRY and CDR2 SYGVKD.

This clonotype was picked up a small number of times. The rearrangement links TRBV12-3 or TRBV12-4 to TRBJ2-7, with D possibly matching TRBD1 (7 bases). The CDR3 is 13 amino acids. Trimming removed 4 bases at V and 3 bases at J, with 10 bases between. Here the CDR3 reads CASSYRGLYEQYF. The CDR3 DNA follows: TGTGCCAGCAGTTACAGGGGACTCTACGAGCAGTACTTC.

This clonotype was detected a few times. The chain joins TRBV2 to TRBJ1-4, with D perhaps matching TRBD1 (6 bases). Trimming cost V 6 bases and J 7 bases, with 24 bases left between them. In germline, CDR1 is SNHLY, CDR2 FYNNEI. The CDR3 length is 17 residues. The CDR3 coding sequence is TGTGCCAGCAGCACAACCGACAGGCCCTTCCCCAGTGAAAAACTGTTTTTT. Translating gives CASSTTDRPFPSEKLFF.

CDR3 sequence (DNA): TGTGCCACCGGGGAGGGGCGGGAGCAGTACTTC. Its protein product is CATGEGREQYF. The V and J genes are TRBV6-6 and TRBJ2-7, with 7 bases aligning to TRBD2. CDR1 is MNHNY, CDR2 SVGAGI, per germline (reference sequence). V shed 10 bases and J 7 bases; nucleotides not matched to a gene: 7. The CDR3 loop spans 11 amino acids.

This clonotype was recorded many times. This chain joins TRBV28 and TRBJ2-1; D could derive from TRBD1 or TRBD2 (5 bases each). Germline lookup yields CDR1 MDHEN and CDR2 SYDVKM. The CDR3 runs to 15 residues. Between the trimmed V and J ends, which lost 2 bases and 4 bases, there was a span of 12 bases. The CDR3 sequence is CASSLGTRLYNEQFF. CDR3 nucleotide sequence: TGTGCCAGCAGTTTAGGGACCCGTCTATACAATGAGCAGTTCTTC.

The chain is built from TRBV5-6 and TRBJ1-1; TRBD1 aligns across 9 bases. V lost 3 bases and J lost 5; bases outside the gene matches: 2. CDR1 is SGHDT, CDR2 YYEEEE, per germline. This CDR3 has 13 amino acids. The CDR3 region is CASSSGTGTEAFF. DNA for the CDR3: TGTGCCAGCAGCTCCGGGACAGGGACTGAAGCTTTCTTT.

The genes are TRBV29-1 and TRBJ2-1; D is undetermined. Germline V gene sequence: CDR1 SQVTM, CDR2 ANQGSEA. This CDR3 contains 16 residues. With 6 bases removed from V and 0 bases from J, the gap between germline ends came to 18 bases. The CDR3 protein is CSVEIVVRSSYNEQFF. The DNA for the CDR3 is TGCAGCGTCGAAATAGTCGTTCGGAGCTCCTACAATGAGCAGTTCTTC.

V usage is TRBV20-1 and J usage is TRBJ2-1; TRBD2 agrees at 9 bases. Germline trimming cut 5 bases from V and 6 bases from J; bases unmatched to any gene: 5. The CDR3 runs to 13 residues. Germline CDR1 is DFQATT and CDR2 is SNEGSKA (reference sequence). This CDR3 reads CSARTTSGNEQFF. CDR3 nucleotide sequence: TGCAGTGCTCGTACGACTAGCGGCAATGAGCAGTTCTTC.

CDR3: CASSNRDGPYEQYF. The CDR3 bases are TGTGCCAGCAGTAACCGGGACGGGCCCTACGAGCAGTACTTC. V is TRBV6-5 and J is TRBJ2-7, with D perhaps matching TRBD1 or TRBD2 (5 bases each). From germline, CDR1 is MNHEY and CDR2 SVGAGI. The V end was cut by 5 bases, the J end by 2 bases, with 13 bases between. CDR3 length equals 14 residues.